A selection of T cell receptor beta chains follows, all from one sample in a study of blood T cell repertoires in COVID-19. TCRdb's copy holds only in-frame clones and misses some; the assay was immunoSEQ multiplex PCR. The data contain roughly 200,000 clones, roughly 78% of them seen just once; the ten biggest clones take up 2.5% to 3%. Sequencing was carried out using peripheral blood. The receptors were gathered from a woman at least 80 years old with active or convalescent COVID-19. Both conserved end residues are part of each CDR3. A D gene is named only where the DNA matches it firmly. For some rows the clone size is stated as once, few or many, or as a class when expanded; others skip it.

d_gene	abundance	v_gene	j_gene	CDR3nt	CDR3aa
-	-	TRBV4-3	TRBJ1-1	TGCGCCAGCAGCCAAGATAGGGCAGGGATCGGCACTGAAGCTTTCTTT	CASSQDRAGIGTEAFF
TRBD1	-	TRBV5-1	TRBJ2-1	TGCGCCAGCAGCCCCTGGGACAGCTTGGCCAATGAGCAGTTCTTC	CASSPWDSLANEQFF
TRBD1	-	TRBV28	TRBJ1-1	TGTGCCAGCAGTTCCACCGGGACAGTAGCGAACACTGAAGCTTTCTTT	CASSSTGTVANTEAFF
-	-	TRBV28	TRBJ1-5	TGTGCCACGAACACGTGGGGGGACCAGCCCCAGCATTTT	CATNTWGDQPQHF
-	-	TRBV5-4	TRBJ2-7	TGTGCCAGCAGCTCTCTGAGCTCCTACGAGCAGTACTTC	CASSSLSSYEQYF
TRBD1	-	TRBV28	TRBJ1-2	TGTGCCAGCAGTTTGGGCAGGGGGCTTGGCTACACCTTC	CASSLGRGLGYTF
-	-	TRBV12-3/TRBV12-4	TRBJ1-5	TGTGCCAGCAGGGGGCATCTCAATCAGCCCCAGCATTTT	CASRGHLNQPQHF
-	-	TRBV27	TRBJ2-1	TGTGCCAGCAACATACAGGGAAGCTCCTACAATGAGCAGTTCTTC	CASNIQGSSYNEQFF
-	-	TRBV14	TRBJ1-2	TGTGCCAGCAGCCCCGGATTTGCCGCGGGGGGCTACACCTTC	CASSPGFAAGGYTF
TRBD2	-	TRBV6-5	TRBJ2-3	TGTGCCAGCAGTTTACTAGCGGGGACAGATACGCAGTATTTT	CASSLLAGTDTQYF
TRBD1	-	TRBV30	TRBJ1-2	TGTGCCTGGAGGGGACAGGGAAGATTCCATCTCGGCTACACCTTC	CAWRGQGRFHLGYTF
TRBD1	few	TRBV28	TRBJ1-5	TGTGCCAGCACCCCCGGACAGGTTAGCAATCAGCCCCAGCATTTT	CASTPGQVSNQPQHF
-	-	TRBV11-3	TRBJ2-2	TGTGCCAGCAGCTATCGACAGATTTCGAACACCGGGGAGCTGTTTTTT	CASSYRQISNTGELFF
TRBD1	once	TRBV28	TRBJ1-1	TGTGCCAGCAGTTTAACAGGGGCGGGGACTGAAGCTTTCTTT	CASSLTGAGTEAFF
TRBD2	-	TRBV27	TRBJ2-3	TGTGCCAGCAGATCCCTTGCGGGGGGGTGGGCAGATACGCAGTATTTT	CASRSLAGGWADTQYF
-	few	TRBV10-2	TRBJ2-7	TGCGCCAGCAGTGAGTGGGATCACAGGAACTCCTACGAGCAGTACTTC	CASSEWDHRNSYEQYF
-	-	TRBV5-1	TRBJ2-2	TGCGCCAGCAGCTTGGTTGCAGGAGGCACCGGGGAGCTGTTTTTT	CASSLVAGGTGELFF
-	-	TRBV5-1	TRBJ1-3	TGCGCCAGCAGTGGACAGCCAACTGGAAACACCATATATTTT	CASSGQPTGNTIYF
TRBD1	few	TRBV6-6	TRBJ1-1	TGTGCCAGCAGAGGGCAGGGGACAGGGGAACCCCCTGAAGCTTTCTTT	CASRGQGTGEPPEAFF
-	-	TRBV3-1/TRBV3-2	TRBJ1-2	TGTGCCAGCAGCCAAGTTCTAACCCAGGGTTCTGGCTACACCTTC	CASSQVLTQGSGYTF
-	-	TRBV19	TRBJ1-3	TGTGCCAGTAGCCCATTCACTCGGACAATAAGTGGAAACACCATATATTTT	CASSPFTRTISGNTIYF
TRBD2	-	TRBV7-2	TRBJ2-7	TGTGCCAGCAGCCTCCGGACTAGCGGGGGGTCCTACGAGCAGTACTTC	CASSLRTSGGSYEQYF
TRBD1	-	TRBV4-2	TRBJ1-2	TGTGCCAGCAGCCAAGATAGGGGGACAGAACATAACTATGGCTACACCTTC	CASSQDRGTEHNYGYTF
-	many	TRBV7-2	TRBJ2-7	TGTGCCAGCAGCCCACAACAGACGACAGGCTACGAGCAGTACTTC	CASSPQQTTGYEQYF
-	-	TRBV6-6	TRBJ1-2	TGTGCCAGCAGTTACTCCCCAGGGTCGACTGCTGGCTACACCTTC	CASSYSPGSTAGYTF
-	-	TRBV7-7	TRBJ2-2	TGTGCTAGCAGCTTAACGGCTAGCAAAGACACCGGGGAGCTGTTTTTT	CASSLTASKDTGELFF
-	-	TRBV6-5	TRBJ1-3	TGTGCCAGCATGGCATCAGCGAACTCTGGAAACACCATATATTTT	CASMASANSGNTIYF
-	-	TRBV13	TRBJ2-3	TGTGCCAGCAGCTTAGGGGGGACTCCTAGCACAGATACGCAGTATTTT	CASSLGGTPSTDTQYF
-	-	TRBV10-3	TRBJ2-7	TGTGCCATCAGCCTAGGAGATGCCTACGAGCAGTACTTC	CAISLGDAYEQYF
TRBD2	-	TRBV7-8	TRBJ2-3	TGTGCCAGCAGCTTCCAGCGGGGAAGCACAGATACGCAGTATTTT	CASSFQRGSTDTQYF
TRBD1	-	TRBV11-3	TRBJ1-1	TGTGCCAGCAGCCGACAGGGTACAGAAGCTTTCTTT	CASSRQGTEAFF
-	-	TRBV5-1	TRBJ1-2	TGCGCCAGCAGCTTGGAGCGGGATTTCAATGGCTACACCTTC	CASSLERDFNGYTF
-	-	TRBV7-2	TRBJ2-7	TGTGCCAGCAGCTTAGCGGACATGTCCCGTTACGAGCAGTACTTC	CASSLADMSRYEQYF
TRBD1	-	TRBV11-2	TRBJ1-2	TGTGCCAGCGCACCCCGGGACAGGGGTATTGTAGATGGCTACACCTTC	CASAPRDRGIVDGYTF
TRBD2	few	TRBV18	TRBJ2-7	TGTGCCAGCTCACCACCGGGACTAGCGGGGGGAACCATAACCTACGAGCAGTACTTC	CASSPPGLAGGTITYEQYF
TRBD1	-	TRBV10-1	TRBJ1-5	TGCGCCAGCAGTGAGTCAGGGACAGGGGCTCTCAATCAGCCCCAGCATTTT	CASSESGTGALNQPQHF
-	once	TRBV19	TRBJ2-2	TGTGCCAGTAATGGGGGCTGGAACACCGGGGAGCTGTTTTTT	CASNGGWNTGELFF
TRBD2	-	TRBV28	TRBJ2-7	TGTGCCAGCCAGCGGGGGGCCTACGAGCAGTACTTC	CASQRGAYEQYF
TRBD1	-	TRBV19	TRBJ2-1	TGTGCCAGTAGTAGGGGACAGGGGGCCTACAATGAGCAGTTCTTC	CASSRGQGAYNEQFF
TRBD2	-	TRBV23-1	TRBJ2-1	TGCGCCAGCAGTCACTCAAGCGGGGGGGTCAATGAGCAGTTCTTC	CASSHSSGGVNEQFF
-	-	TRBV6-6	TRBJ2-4	TGTGCCAGCAGAGCCATGGGGAGTTCTGACATTCAGTACTTC	CASRAMGSSDIQYF
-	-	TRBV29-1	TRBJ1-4	TGCAGCGCACAACAATCAGGGTTAATTGAAAAACTGTTTTTT	CSAQQSGLIEKLFF